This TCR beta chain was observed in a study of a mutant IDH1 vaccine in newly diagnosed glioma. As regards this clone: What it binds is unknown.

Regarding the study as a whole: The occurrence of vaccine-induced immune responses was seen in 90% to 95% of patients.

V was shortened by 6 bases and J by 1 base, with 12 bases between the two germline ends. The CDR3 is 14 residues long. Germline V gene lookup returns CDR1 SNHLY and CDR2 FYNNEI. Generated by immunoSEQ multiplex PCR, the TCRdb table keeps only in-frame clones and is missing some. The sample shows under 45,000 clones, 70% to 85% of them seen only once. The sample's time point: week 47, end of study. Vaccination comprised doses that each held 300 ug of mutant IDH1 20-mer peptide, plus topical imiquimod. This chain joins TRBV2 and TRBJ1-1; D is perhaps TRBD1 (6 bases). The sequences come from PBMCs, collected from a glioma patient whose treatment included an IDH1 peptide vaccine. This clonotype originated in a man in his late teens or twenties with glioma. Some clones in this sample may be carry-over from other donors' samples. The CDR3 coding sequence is TGTGCCAGCAGAAGACAGGTTGGGAACACTGAAGCTTTCTTT. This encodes CASRRQVGNTEAFF.